These T cell receptor beta chains were read from a single sample in a study of OX40 agonist ivuxolimab in advanced cancers. Libraries were prepared by immunoSEQ multiplex PCR; TCRdb keeps only in-frame clonotypes and omits some of them. The table includes 73,000 or so clones, about 80% detected once. Sequenced material: CD4+ or CD8+ T cells sorted from blood, taken in a trial of the OX40 agonist ivuxolimab. The receptors come from an adult with an advanced solid tumor such as melanoma, head and neck, liver or kidney cancer. CDR3s include the opening cysteine and the closing phenylalanine or tryptophan. A D gene is named only where the DNA matches it firmly. The size of a clone is reported for some rows only, either as once, few or many, or as a class for expanded clones.

d_gene,j_gene,abundance,v_gene,CDR3aa,CDR3nt
NA,TRBJ2-7,once,TRBV9,CASSAEGKQYF,TGTGCCAGCAGCGCGGAGGGGAAGCAGTACTTC
NA,TRBJ2-7,NA,TRBV10-1,CASSAVRESTYEQYF,TGCGCCAGCAGTGCTGTAAGGGAGTCGACCTACGAGCAGTACTTC
TRBD2,TRBJ2-4,NA,TRBV19,CASSGGTSGNNIQYF,TGTGCCAGTAGCGGGGGGACTAGCGGGAACAACATTCAGTACTTC
TRBD1,TRBJ2-7,NA,TRBV6-5,CASSYSGQGNYEQYF,TGTGCCAGCAGTTACTCGGGACAGGGGAACTACGAGCAGTACTTC
NA,TRBJ2-6,NA,TRBV14,CASSQSSGANVLTF,TGTGCCAGCAGCCAAAGCTCTGGGGCCAACGTCCTGACTTTC
TRBD1,TRBJ2-7,NA,TRBV6-6,CASSYGQGAYEQYF,TGTGCCAGCAGTTACGGTCAGGGGGCCTACGAGCAGTACTTC
TRBD1,TRBJ2-1,NA,TRBV7-9,CASSLANLPRQGFYNEQFF,TGTGCCAGCAGCTTAGCCAACCTTCCGAGACAGGGCTTTTACAATGAGCAGTTCTTC
NA,TRBJ1-2,NA,TRBV19,CASSVRTTNYGYTF,TGTGCCAGTTCGGTTAGAACTACTAACTATGGCTACACCTTC
TRBD2,TRBJ2-1,once,TRBV7-9,CASSSRTSGTLGNEQFF,TGTGCCAGCAGCTCCCGGACTAGCGGGACTCTCGGAAATGAGCAGTTCTTC
NA,TRBJ1-1,NA,TRBV29-1,CSVVGSLGTEAFF,TGCAGCGTTGTGGGCTCCCTAGGAACTGAAGCTTTCTTT
NA,TRBJ1-1,NA,TRBV6-6,CASSYSGGTTTEAFF,TGTGCCAGCAGTTACTCCGGGGGGACAACCACTGAAGCTTTCTTT
TRBD2,TRBJ2-7,NA,TRBV11-3,CASSPGTSGSWGEQYF,TGTGCCAGCAGCCCGGGGACTAGCGGGAGTTGGGGCGAGCAGTACTTC
NA,TRBJ1-2,NA,TRBV4-2,CASSQDARAAF,TGTGCCAGCAGCCAAGATGCAAGGGCAGCCTTC
NA,TRBJ1-1,NA,TRBV14,CASSSQALTEAFF,TGTGCCAGCAGCTCTCAGGCGCTCACTGAAGCTTTCTTT
NA,TRBJ1-5,NA,TRBV19,CASRGDPRNQPQHF,TGTGCCAGTAGGGGCGATCCAAGGAATCAGCCCCAGCATTTT
NA,TRBJ1-6,once,TRBV7-2,CASSQTPGVRSPLHF,TGTGCCAGCAGCCAGACACCCGGGGTAAGATCACCCCTCCACTTT
NA,TRBJ2-7,NA,TRBV19,CASREAGSYEQYF,TGTGCCAGTAGGGAGGCCGGGTCCTACGAGCAGTACTTC
NA,TRBJ1-2,NA,TRBV6-5,CASSYSREIGIYGYTF,TGTGCCAGCAGTTACTCGCGGGAAATAGGGATCTATGGCTACACCTTC
NA,TRBJ1-3,NA,TRBV6-1,CASSVTGNLYGNTIYF,TGTGCCAGCAGTGTTACAGGGAATCTCTACGGAAACACCATATATTTT
TRBD1,TRBJ1-2,NA,TRBV7-2,CASSSGRTGIGYTF,TGTGCCAGCAGCTCAGGAAGGACAGGGATTGGCTACACCTTC
TRBD1,TRBJ2-1,NA,TRBV18,CASSPEDRRSYNEQFF,TGTGCCAGCTCACCAGAGGACAGGAGGTCCTACAATGAGCAGTTCTTC
NA,TRBJ2-4,NA,TRBV7-2,CASSLAQVEVAKNIQYF,TGTGCCAGCAGCTTAGCGCAAGTGGAGGTAGCCAAAAACATTCAGTACTTC
TRBD1,TRBJ2-7,NA,TRBV6-5,CASSFDRGQEYF,TGTGCCAGCAGTTTCGACAGGGGTCAGGAGTACTTC
TRBD1,TRBJ1-4,NA,TRBV6-1,CASSELGQSNEKLFF,TGTGCCAGCAGTGAATTGGGACAGAGTAATGAAAAACTGTTTTTT
TRBD2,TRBJ2-7,NA,TRBV11-2,CASSIAGTSGNHEQYF,TGTGCCAGCAGCATCGCCGGGACTAGCGGGAACCACGAGCAGTACTTC
NA,TRBJ2-7,NA,TRBV29-1,CSVAQSSYEQYF,TGCAGCGTTGCCCAGAGCTCCTACGAGCAGTACTTC
NA,TRBJ2-1,NA,TRBV7-2,CASSLDRYNEQFF,TGTGCCAGCAGCTTGGACCGATACAATGAGCAGTTCTTC
NA,TRBJ2-1,NA,TRBV18,CASFRDMGVPSDEQFF,TGTGCCAGCTTCAGGGACATGGGGGTCCCAAGTGACGAGCAGTTCTTC
NA,TRBJ1-6,NA,TRBV7-3,CASSLGNSYNSPLHF,TGTGCCAGCAGCTTAGGGAACAGCTATAATTCACCCCTCCACTTT
NA,TRBJ1-1,NA,TRBV19,CASSNLGTGHTEAFF,TGTGCCAGTAGTAACCTTGGCACTGGGCACACTGAAGCTTTCTTT
NA,TRBJ1-6,NA,TRBV9,CASSSVALGSPLHF,TGTGCCAGCAGCTCAGTTGCCCTGGGATCACCCCTCCACTTT
TRBD1,TRBJ1-1,NA,TRBV5-1,CASSLSTGAPTEAFF,TGCGCCAGCAGCTTGTCTACAGGGGCGCCAACTGAAGCTTTCTTT
NA,TRBJ1-2,NA,TRBV7-9,CASSLVGEGPVGYTF,TGTGCCAGCAGCTTAGTTGGGGAGGGTCCGGTTGGCTACACCTTC
NA,TRBJ2-3,NA,TRBV29-1,CSVEKGADTQYF,TGCAGCGTTGAAAAGGGGGCAGATACGCAGTATTTT
NA,TRBJ1-4,NA,TRBV25-1,CASSEFRAGKATNEKLFF,TGTGCCAGCAGTGAATTTCGGGCAGGGAAAGCAACTAATGAAAAACTGTTTTTT
TRBD2,TRBJ2-5,NA,TRBV12-5,CASGLRLAGVNQETQYF,TGTGCTAGTGGTTTGAGGCTAGCGGGAGTTAATCAAGAGACCCAGTACTTC
NA,TRBJ1-2,few,TRBV6-5,CASAGWLGPGYTF,TGTGCCAGCGCCGGTTGGTTGGGGCCTGGCTACACCTTC
NA,TRBJ1-4,NA,TRBV27,CASSLGPQPTNEKLFF,TGTGCCAGCAGTTTAGGGCCCCAGCCAACTAATGAAAAACTGTTTTTT
NA,TRBJ2-7,NA,TRBV20-1,CSAPKGSEQYF,TGCAGTGCTCCTAAAGGCTCCGAGCAGTACTTC
NA,TRBJ1-4,NA,TRBV29-1,CSVWGFNEKLFF,TGCAGCGTCTGGGGATTTAATGAAAAACTGTTTTTT
TRBD2,TRBJ2-3,NA,TRBV7-6,CASSLPSGVNTQYF,TGTGCCAGCAGCTTACCTAGCGGGGTTAATACGCAGTATTTT
NA,TRBJ2-7,NA,TRBV9,CASSGGGGYGEQYF,TGTGCCAGCAGCGGTGGTGGGGGCTACGGCGAGCAGTACTTC
NA,TRBJ2-2,NA,TRBV9,CASSPTGGVNTGELFF,TGTGCCAGCAGCCCCACAGGGGGGGTGAACACCGGGGAGCTGTTTTTT
NA,TRBJ2-7,NA,TRBV11-2,CASSSRGGQGRLGGYEQYF,TGTGCCAGCAGCTCTCGGGGCGGGCAGGGGAGACTAGGTGGCTACGAGCAGTACTTC
TRBD1,TRBJ1-1,NA,TRBV6-6,CASRFRGQNTEAFF,TGTGCCAGCAGGTTCAGGGGGCAGAACACTGAAGCTTTCTTT
TRBD2,TRBJ2-7,NA,TRBV5-4,CASSPEGTSGPYEQYF,TGTGCCAGCAGCCCGGAGGGGACTAGCGGGCCCTACGAGCAGTACTTC
TRBD1,TRBJ1-1,few,TRBV18,CASSPLQGGEAFF,TGTGCCAGCTCACCCCTACAGGGGGGAGAAGCTTTCTTT
NA,TRBJ2-1,few,TRBV6-5,CASSFTAGPYNEQFF,TGTGCCAGCAGTTTCACCGCCGGGCCCTACAATGAGCAGTTCTTC
NA,TRBJ2-5,NA,TRBV5-1,CASRGGSQETQYF,TGCGCCAGCAGGGGTGGCAGCCAAGAGACCCAGTACTTC
NA,TRBJ2-7,NA,TRBV11-2,CASSLGSRGDNEQYF,TGTGCCAGCAGCTTAGGGTCCAGGGGGGACAACGAGCAGTACTTC